The 19 T cell receptor beta chains below were found in one sample sequenced in a study of molecular identifiers for immune sequencing clone quantification. MiXCR, applied by TCRdb to the PCR reads, yields one record per CDR3 protein. The sample contains 50,000 to 75,000 distinct CDR3 sequences, around 20% of which appear only once. Material: naive CD8+ T cells from blood, with Jurkat cell RNA spiked in. Subset in this sample: FACS-sorted CD8+CD4-CCR7+CD45RA+ naive T cells. The receptors originated from a human donor in good health. Some libraries in this study had Jurkat cell RNA spiked in.

This clonotype was detected once. A read error may be the cause here, since a much bigger clone is one base away. The chain has TRBV25-1 and TRBJ2-7; 9 bases align to TRBD1. This CDR3 is 13 amino acids long. Germline CDR1 reads MGHDK; CDR2 reads SYGVNS. This chain's CDR3 is CASNPGQGYGQYF. The CDR3 region has the DNA TGTGCCAGCAACCCGGGACAGGGTTACGGGCAGTACTTC.

The chain combines TRBV7-9 with TRBJ2-3; D tentatively fits TRBD1 or TRBD2 (5 bases each). The germline gives CDR1 SEHNR, CDR2 FQNEAQ (reference sequence). V was pared by 7 bases and J by 4 bases, with 24 bases between. CDR3 length equals 17 residues. In DNA, the CDR3 is TGTGCCAGCATCCCTCCGTCTGGGACCTCAAGCGCAGATACGCAGTATTTT. Residues: CASIPPSGTSSADTQYF.

The chain recombines TRBV28 with TRBJ2-1, with 8 positions matching TRBD2. The germline gives CDR1 MDHEN, CDR2 SYDVKM. The length of the CDR3 is 14 residues. Unmatched junction bases numbered 7, after V lost 6 bases and J lost 6 bases. The CDR3 reads CASSWTSSGNEQFF. CDR3 nucleotides: TGTGCCAGCAGCTGGACTAGCTCTGGCAATGAGCAGTTCTTC. The variable domain in full, with the rest retrieved from reference TRBV28 and TRBJ2-1, is DVKVTQSSRYLVKRTGEKVFLECVQDMDHENMFWYRQDPGLGLRLIYFSYDVKMKEKGDIPEGYSVSREKKERFSLILESASTNQTSMYLCASSWTSSGNEQFFGPGTRLTVL.

This clonotype was recorded many times. The rearrangement links TRBV7-9 to TRBJ1-1, with 8 bases matching TRBD1. The germline V gene encodes CDR1 SEHNR and CDR2 FQNEAQ (reference sequence). J lost 8 bases, V lost 2 bases, and 13 bases had no gene match. The CDR3 has 16 residues. The CDR3 DNA reads TGTGCCAGCAGCTTAAGTTTCCCTCAAAGGACAGGGGAAGCTTTCTTT. Its protein is CASSLSFPQRTGEAFF.

At least ten counts were recorded for this clonotype. The chain couples TRBV7-9 to TRBJ2-1; 8 positions agree with TRBD2. The CDR3 has 17 residues. Unmatched junction bases numbered 10, after V lost 1 base and J lost 5 bases. Germline CDR1 and CDR2: SEHNR and FQNEAQ (reference sequence). In DNA, the CDR3 is TGTGCCAGCAGCTTAGTTTCGGGAGGGCCTCTGGACAATGAGCAGTTCTTC. Protein: CASSLVSGGPLDNEQFF.

This clonotype was recorded at least ten times. V is TRBV29-1 and J is TRBJ2-2; D call uncertain. Germline assignment: CDR1 SQVTM and CDR2 ANQGSEA. The CDR3 contains 12 residues. V dropped 4 bases and J dropped 1 base, with 4 bases sitting between them. CDR3 DNA sequence: TGCAGCGTTGCAGGGAACACCGGGGAGCTGTTTTTT. It is translated as CSVAGNTGELFF.

This clonotype was seen many times. The rearrangement joins TRBV20-1 to TRBJ2-4; TRBD1 might be the D (7 bases). Germline V gene sequence: CDR1 DFQATT, CDR2 SNEGSKA (reference sequence). There are 17 residues in the CDR3. The V end lost 3 bases, the J end lost 0 bases, and 18 bases lay between the germline ends. CDR3 amino acids: CSAREETGRLAKNIQYF. CDR3 DNA sequence: TGCAGTGCTAGGGAGGAGACAGGGAGGTTAGCCAAAAACATTCAGTACTTC.

Comments on this clonotype: The junction departs from the called germline gene at one end, perhaps through a read error. This chain connects TRBV7-2 to TRBJ2-2; D might be TRBD2 (5 bases). The germline V gene has CDR1 SGHTA and CDR2 FQGNSA. This CDR3 comprises 16 residues. The CDR3 sequence: CASSYNWNLKSGEPFF. The CDR3 DNA reads as TGTGCCAGCAGCTACAACTGGAACTTGAAATCCGGGGAGCCGTTTTTT. The full variable domain, rest sourced from reference TRBV7-2 and TRBJ2-2, is GAGVSQSPSNKVTEKGKDVELRCDPISGHTALYWYRQSLGQGLEFLIYFQGNSAPDKSGLPSDRFSAERTGGSVSTLTIQRTQQEDSAVYLCASSYNWNLKSGEPFFGEGSRLTVL.

This clonotype turned up a few times. This chain links TRBV12-3 or TRBV12-4 with TRBJ1-5, with 7 nucleotides matching TRBD1. This CDR3 spans 15 amino acids. The trim removed 3 bases at V and 6 bases at J, leaving 8 bases unmatched. The CDR3 coding sequence is TGTGCCAGCAGTTTTACGGCAGGGGGGGGTCAGCCCCAGCATTTT. Amino acids: CASSFTAGGGQPQHF.

There are many counts of this clonotype. The chain employs TRBV27 and TRBJ1-1; 8 bases align to TRBD1. The CDR3 length is 14 residues. Germline CDR1 MNHEY, CDR2 SMNVEV (reference sequence). The V and J ends lost 4 bases and 5 bases, in that order; junction bases with no gene match: 6. DNA of the CDR3: TGTGCCAGCAGTTGGCAGGGGGCGTTTACTGAAGCTTTCTTT. Translating it yields CASSWQGAFTEAFF.

The chain carries TRBV4-1 and TRBJ2-7; D possibly corresponds to TRBD1 (5 bases). Germline V gene sequence: CDR1 MGHRA, CDR2 YSYEKL. CDR3 length equals 14 residues. The V end was cut by 4 bases, the J end by 2 bases, with 12 bases between. CDR3: CASSPLGVPYEQYF. DNA for the CDR3: TGCGCCAGCAGCCCGCTAGGGGTCCCCTACGAGCAGTACTTC.

Many counts were recorded for this clonotype. The rearrangement joins TRBV9 to TRBJ2-1; the D is unclear. Trimming left V 4 bases short and J 0 bases short, with 11 bases between. Germline V gene data show CDR1 as SGDLS and CDR2 as YYNGEE. This CDR3 is 15 amino acids long. CDR3 coding DNA: TGTGCCAGCAGCCCACGACTGAGCTCCTACAATGAGCAGTTCTTC. This translates into CASSPRLSSYNEQFF.

DNA for the CDR3: TGCAGCGTTGGAGTTTCCACAAACACCGGGGAGCTGTTTTTT. Translated: CSVGVSTNTGELFF. The rearrangement joins TRBV29-1 to TRBJ2-2, with unresolved D. Germline V gene sequence: CDR1 SQVTM, CDR2 ANQGSEA. Trimming shortened V by 4 bases and J by 2 bases, and 11 bases separated the two germline ends. The CDR3 has 14 residues.

This clonotype has more than one count but fewer than ten. The rearrangement links TRBV12-3 or TRBV12-4 to TRBJ1-2, with D perhaps TRBD1 (5 bases). The germline V and J ends were trimmed by 5 bases and 7 bases, with 14 bases remaining between them. CDR3 length: 13 residues. This CDR3 is CASSRTGTTGYTF. Written as DNA, the CDR3 is TGTGCCAGCAGTCGGACTGGGACCACTGGCTACACCTTC.

On this clonotype itself: A read error may explain this, as a much larger clone is one base away. The J gene is TRBJ2-7, the V gene TRBV6-2 or TRBV6-3, with 8 bases matching TRBD2. V trimming: 1 base; J trimming: 6 bases; junction bases outside the gene matches: 8. The germline CDR1 and CDR2 sequences are MNHEY and SVGEGT. There are 15 residues in the CDR3. CDR3: CASSYWASGSSEQYF. Written as DNA, the CDR3 is TGTGCCAGCAGTTACTGGGCGAGCGGGAGTTCCGAGCAGTACTTC.

This chain links TRBV12-3 or TRBV12-4 with TRBJ2-1; no firm D call. CDR3 length: 11 amino acids. The V end was cut by 5 bases, the J end by 9 bases, with 8 bases between. This CDR3 reads CASSPLSEQFF. The CDR3 DNA sequence: TGTGCCAGCAGTCCGCTTAGTGAGCAGTTCTTC.

This clonotype was picked up many times. V gene TRBV27 combines with J gene TRBJ1-1, with D unresolved. CDR1 and CDR2 from the germline V gene are MNHEY and SMNVEV (reference sequence). V was clipped by 5 bases and J by 0 bases, with 13 bases between them. CDR3 length: 15 residues. Here the CDR3 DNA reads TGTGCCAGCAGTGGAGGGCCCCTCATGAACACTGAAGCTTTCTTT. The encoded protein is CASSGGPLMNTEAFF.

Many counts were recorded for this clonotype. The rearrangement links TRBV5-1 to TRBJ2-2, with TRBD2 matching over 11 bases. The J segment lost 5 bases and the V segment lost 4 bases, leaving 7 bases of the junction unmatched. Germline CDR1 and CDR2: SGHRS and YFSETQ. The CDR3 spans 16 residues. CDR3 DNA sequence: TGCGCCAGCAGCGGTGGGACTAGCGGATATACCGGGGAGCTGTTTTTT. This gives the protein CASSGGTSGYTGELFF.

This clonotype came up many times. The chain has TRBV6-5 and TRBJ2-2; TRBD2 agrees at 9 bases. CDR3 length: 16 residues. The V and J ends lost 2 bases and 1 base, in that order; junction bases with no gene match: 2. Germline CDR1 and CDR2: MNHEY and SVGAGI. CDR3 nucleotides: TGTGCCAGCAGTTACGTTAGCGGGAGGAACACCGGGGAGCTGTTTTTT. Its protein is CASSYVSGRNTGELFF.